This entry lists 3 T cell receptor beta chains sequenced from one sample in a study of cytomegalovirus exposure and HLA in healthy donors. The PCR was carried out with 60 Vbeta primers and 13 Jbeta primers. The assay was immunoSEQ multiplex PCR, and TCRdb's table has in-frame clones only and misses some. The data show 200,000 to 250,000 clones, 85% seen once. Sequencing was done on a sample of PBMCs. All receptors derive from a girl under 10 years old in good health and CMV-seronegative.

The CDR3 region has the DNA TGTGCCAGTAGTATGGTAGCCAGCCCGCCGGGCAATCAGCCCCAGCATTTT. Encoded protein: CASSMVASPPGNQPQHF. The chain recombines TRBV19 with TRBJ1-5; the D is unclear. The CDR3 covers 17 residues. V was clipped by 3 bases and J by 2 bases, with 17 bases between them. CDR1 LNHDA and CDR2 SQIVND come from the germline V gene (reference sequence).

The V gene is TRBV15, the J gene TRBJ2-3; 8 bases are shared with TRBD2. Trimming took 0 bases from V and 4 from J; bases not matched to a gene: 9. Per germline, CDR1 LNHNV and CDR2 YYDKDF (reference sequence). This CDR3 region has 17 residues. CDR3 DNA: TGTGCCACCAGCAGAGATCAGGCTAGCGGGTTCCCAGATACGCAGTATTTT. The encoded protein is CATSRDQASGFPDTQYF.

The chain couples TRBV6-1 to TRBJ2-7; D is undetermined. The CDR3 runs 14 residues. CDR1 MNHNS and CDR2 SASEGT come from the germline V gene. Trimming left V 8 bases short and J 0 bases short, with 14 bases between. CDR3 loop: CASRRLSSSYEQYF. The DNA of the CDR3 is TGTGCCAGCCGTCGACTTTCCAGCTCCTACGAGCAGTACTTC.